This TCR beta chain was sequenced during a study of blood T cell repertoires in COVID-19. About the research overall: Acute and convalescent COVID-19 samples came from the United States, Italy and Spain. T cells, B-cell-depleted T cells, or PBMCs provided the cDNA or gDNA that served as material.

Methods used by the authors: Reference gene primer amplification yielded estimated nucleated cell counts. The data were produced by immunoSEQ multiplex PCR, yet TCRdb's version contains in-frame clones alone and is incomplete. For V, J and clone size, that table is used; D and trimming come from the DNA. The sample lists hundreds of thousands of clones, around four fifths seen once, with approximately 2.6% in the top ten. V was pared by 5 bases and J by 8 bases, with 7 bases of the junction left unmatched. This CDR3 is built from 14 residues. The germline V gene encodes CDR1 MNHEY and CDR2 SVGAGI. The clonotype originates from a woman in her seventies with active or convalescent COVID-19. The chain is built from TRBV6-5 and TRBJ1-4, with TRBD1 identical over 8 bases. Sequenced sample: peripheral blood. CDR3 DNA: TGTGCCAGCAGTCCGACAGGGGCCAAAGAAAAACTGTTTTTT. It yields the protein CASSPTGAKEKLFF.